This T cell receptor beta chain comes out of a study of cytomegalovirus exposure and HLA in healthy donors. Whole-study results and caveats: Most sequenced TCRs were rare (though some public TCRs occurred in many donors). Specificity of a few CMV-associated chains for CMV antigens was verified in vitro. Clusters of TCRs from the first cohort tended to co-occur in the roughly 120 validation repertoires (as a later analysis found).

The germline CDR1 and CDR2 sequences are SQVTM and ANQGSEA. The CDR3 is 12 amino acids. V trimming: 5 bases; J trimming: 8 bases; junction bases outside the gene matches: 4. Libraries were prepared by immunoSEQ multiplex PCR; TCRdb keeps only in-frame clonotypes and omits some of them. Of 200,000 to 300,000 clones listed, roughly 86% are singletons. Worth noting for this clone: The antigen remains undetermined.

The chain has TRBV29-1 and TRBJ1-5; 9 bases are a match to TRBD1. The receptor was derived from a woman in her twenties or thirties in good health and CMV-seropositive. Source material: PBMCs. The CDR3 here is CSVLTGGEPQHF. The CDR3 DNA reads as TGCAGCGTTCTAACAGGGGGCGAGCCCCAGCATTTT. Complete variable domain (other parts from reference TRBV29-1 and TRBJ1-5): SAVISQKPSRDICQRGTSLTIQCQVDSQVTMMFWYRQQPGQSLTLIATANQGSEATYESGFVIDKFPISRPNLTFSTLTVSNMSPEDSSIYLCSVLTGGEPQHFGDGTRLSIL.